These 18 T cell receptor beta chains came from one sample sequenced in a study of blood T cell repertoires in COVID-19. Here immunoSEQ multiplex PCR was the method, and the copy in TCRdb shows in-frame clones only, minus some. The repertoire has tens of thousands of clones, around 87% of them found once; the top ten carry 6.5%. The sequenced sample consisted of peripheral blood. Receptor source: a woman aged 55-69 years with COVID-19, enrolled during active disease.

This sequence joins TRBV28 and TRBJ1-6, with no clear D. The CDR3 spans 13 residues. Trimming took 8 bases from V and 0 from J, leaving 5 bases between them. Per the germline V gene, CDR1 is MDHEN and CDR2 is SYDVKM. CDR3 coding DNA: TGTGCCAGCCTAGTCTCCTATAATTCACCCCTCCACTTT. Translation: CASLVSYNSPLHF.

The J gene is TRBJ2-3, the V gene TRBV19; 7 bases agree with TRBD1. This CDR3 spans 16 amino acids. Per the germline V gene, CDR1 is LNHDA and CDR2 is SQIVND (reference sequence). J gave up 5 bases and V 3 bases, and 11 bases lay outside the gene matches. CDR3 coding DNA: TGTGCCAGTAGTATTGGGGCTGACAGGGTGGTAGATACGCAGTATTTT. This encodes CASSIGADRVVDTQYF. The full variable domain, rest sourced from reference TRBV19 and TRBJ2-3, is DGGITQSPKYLFRKEGQNVTLSCEQNLNHDAMYWYRQDPGQGLRLIYYSQIVNDFQKGDIAEGYSVSREKKESFPLTVTSAQKNPTAFYLCASSIGADRVVDTQYFGPGTRLTVL.

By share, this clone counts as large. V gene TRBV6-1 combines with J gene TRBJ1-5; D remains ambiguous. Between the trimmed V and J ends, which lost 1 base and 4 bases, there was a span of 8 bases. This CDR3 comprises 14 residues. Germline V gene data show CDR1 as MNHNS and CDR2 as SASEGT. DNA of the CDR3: TGTGCCAGCAGTGAAGGGGCAGAGAATCAGCCCCAGCATTTT. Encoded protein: CASSEGAENQPQHF.

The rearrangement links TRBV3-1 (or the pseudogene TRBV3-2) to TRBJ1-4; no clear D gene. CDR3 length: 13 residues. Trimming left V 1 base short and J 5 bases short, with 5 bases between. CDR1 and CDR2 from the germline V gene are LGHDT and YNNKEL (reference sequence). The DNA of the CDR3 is TGTGCCAGCAGCCAAGTCGCGAATGAAAAACTGTTTTTT. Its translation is CASSQVANEKLFF.

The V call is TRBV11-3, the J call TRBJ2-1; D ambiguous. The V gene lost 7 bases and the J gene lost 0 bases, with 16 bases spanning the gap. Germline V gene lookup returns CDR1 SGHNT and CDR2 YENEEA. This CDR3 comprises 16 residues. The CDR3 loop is CASTLPGGYSYNEQFF. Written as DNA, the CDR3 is TGTGCCAGCACCCTACCTGGCGGCTACTCCTACAATGAGCAGTTCTTC.

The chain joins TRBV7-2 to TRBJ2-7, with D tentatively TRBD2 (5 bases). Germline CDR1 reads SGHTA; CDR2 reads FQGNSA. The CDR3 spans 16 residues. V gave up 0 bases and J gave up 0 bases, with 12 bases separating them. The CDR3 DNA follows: TGTGCCAGCAGCTTAGCGCACAGCGGCCACTCCTACGAGCAGTACTTC. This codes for CASSLAHSGHSYEQYF.

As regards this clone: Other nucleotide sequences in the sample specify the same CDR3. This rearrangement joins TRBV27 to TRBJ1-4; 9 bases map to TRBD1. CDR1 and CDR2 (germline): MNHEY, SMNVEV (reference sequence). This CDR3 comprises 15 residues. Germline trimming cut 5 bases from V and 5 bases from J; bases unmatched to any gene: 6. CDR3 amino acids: CASSLAGQGNEKLFF. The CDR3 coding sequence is TGTGCCAGCAGTCTTGCGGGACAGGGAAATGAAAAACTGTTTTTT.

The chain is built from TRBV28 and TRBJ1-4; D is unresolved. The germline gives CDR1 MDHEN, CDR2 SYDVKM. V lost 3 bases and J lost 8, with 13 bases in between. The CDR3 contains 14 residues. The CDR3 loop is CASSFRTGDEKLFF. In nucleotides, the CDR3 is TGTGCCAGCAGTTTTCGAACGGGTGACGAAAAACTGTTTTTT.

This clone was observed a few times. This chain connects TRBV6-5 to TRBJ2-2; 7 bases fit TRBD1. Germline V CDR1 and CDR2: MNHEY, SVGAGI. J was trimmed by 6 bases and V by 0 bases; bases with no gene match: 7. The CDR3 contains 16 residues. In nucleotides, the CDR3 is TGTGCCAGCAGTTACTCACTTTTACAGGGGCCCGGGGAGCTGTTTTTT. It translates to CASSYSLLQGPGELFF.

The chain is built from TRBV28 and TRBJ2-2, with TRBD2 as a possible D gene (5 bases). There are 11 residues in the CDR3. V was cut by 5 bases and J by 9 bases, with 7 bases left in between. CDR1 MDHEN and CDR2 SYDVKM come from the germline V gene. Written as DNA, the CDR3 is TGTGCCAGCAGTCCTAGCTGGGAGCTGTTTTTT. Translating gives CASSPSWELFF.

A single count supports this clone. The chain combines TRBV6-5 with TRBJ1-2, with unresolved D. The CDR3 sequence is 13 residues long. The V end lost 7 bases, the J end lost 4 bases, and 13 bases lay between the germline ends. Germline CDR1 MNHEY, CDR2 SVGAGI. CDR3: CASILGGFYGYTF. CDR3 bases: TGTGCCAGCATCTTAGGAGGGTTCTATGGCTACACCTTC.

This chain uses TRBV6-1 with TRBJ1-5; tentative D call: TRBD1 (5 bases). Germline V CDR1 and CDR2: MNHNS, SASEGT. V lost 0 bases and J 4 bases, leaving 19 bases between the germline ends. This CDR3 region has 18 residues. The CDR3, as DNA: TGTGCCAGCAGTGAAGCGCTTCGGATCAGGCGGGGGAATCAGCCCCAGCATTTT. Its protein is CASSEALRIRRGNQPQHF.

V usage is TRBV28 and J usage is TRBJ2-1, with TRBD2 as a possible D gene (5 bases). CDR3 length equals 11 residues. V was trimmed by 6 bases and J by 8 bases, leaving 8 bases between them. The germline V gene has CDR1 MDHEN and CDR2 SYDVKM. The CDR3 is CASRTTYEQFF. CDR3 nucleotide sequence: TGTGCCAGCAGGACTACATATGAGCAGTTCTTC.

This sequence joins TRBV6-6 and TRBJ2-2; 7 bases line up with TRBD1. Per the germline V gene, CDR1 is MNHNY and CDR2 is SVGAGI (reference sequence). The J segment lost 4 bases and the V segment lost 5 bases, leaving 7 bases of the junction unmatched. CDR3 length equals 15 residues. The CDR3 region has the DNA TGTGCCAGCAGTGCGGACAGGACGGGCACCGGGGAGCTGTTTTTT. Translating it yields CASSADRTGTGELFF.

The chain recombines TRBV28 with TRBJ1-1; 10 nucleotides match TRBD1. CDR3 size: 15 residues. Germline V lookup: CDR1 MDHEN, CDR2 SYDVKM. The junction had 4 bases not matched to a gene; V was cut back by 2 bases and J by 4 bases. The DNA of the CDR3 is TGTGCCAGCAGTTTACCCGACAGGGGGCTCACTGAAGCTTTCTTT. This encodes CASSLPDRGLTEAFF. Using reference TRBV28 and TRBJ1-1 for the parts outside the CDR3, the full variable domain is DVKVTQSSRYLVKRTGEKVFLECVQDMDHENMFWYRQDPGLGLRLIYFSYDVKMKEKGDIPEGYSVSREKKERFSLILESASTNQTSMYLCASSLPDRGLTEAFFGQGTRLTVV.

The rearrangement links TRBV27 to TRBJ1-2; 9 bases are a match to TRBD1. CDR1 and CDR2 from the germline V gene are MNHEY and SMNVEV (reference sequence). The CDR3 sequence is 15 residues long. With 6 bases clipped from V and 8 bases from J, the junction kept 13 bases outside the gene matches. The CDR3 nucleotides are TGTGCCAGCAGACCGGTGGGGACAGGGTTTCTGGGCTACACCTTC. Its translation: CASRPVGTGFLGYTF.

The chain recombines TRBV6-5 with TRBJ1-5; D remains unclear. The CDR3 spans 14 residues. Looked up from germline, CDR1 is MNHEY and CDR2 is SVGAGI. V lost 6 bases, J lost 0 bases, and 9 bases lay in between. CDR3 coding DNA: TGTGCCAGCAGCTGGGGAGATAGCAATCAGCCCCAGCATTTT. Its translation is CASSWGDSNQPQHF.

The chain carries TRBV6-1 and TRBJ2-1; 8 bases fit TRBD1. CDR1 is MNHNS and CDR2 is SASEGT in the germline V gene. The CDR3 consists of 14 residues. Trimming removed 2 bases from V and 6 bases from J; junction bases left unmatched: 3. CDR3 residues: CASSEQGAPNEQFF. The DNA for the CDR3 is TGTGCCAGCAGTGAACAGGGGGCCCCCAATGAGCAGTTCTTC.